This T cell receptor (beta chain) was identified in a study of T cells in Graves' hyperthyroidism and ophthalmopathy (dated by TCRdb to the late 2010s). Context from the whole study: Peripheral blood samples were taken at the time of initial diagnosis, prior to any treatment. A discovery cohort of around 98 patients, fewer than 50 with Graves' ophthalmopathy and approximately 60 with stable Graves' hyperthyroidism, was used to find distinguishing TCR V-J signatures. Prospective prediction of ophthalmopathy was tested in an independent validation cohort consisting of under 20 hyperthyroidism patients and 17 patients who later progressed to ophthalmopathy. For training and testing, the 100 or so patients in the discovery cohort were randomly divided in a 7:3 ratio. The study also compared thyroid tissue and blood T-cell repertoires from 6 or 7 Graves' hyperthyroidism patients. Following sampling, methimazole starting at 30 mg daily was given to hyperthyroidism patients, and high-dose intravenous methylprednisolone was given to ophthalmopathy patients. According to the paper, TCR Vbeta CDR3 sequencing was carried out on approximately 140 peripheral blood samples, which came from approximately 43 ophthalmopathy, some 73 hyperthyroidism and roughly 17 progressor patients. The paper as a whole reports these results and caveats: In validation, the model predicted progression to ophthalmopathy with around 71% sensitivity and 72% to 85% specificity, a median of approximately 6.7 months before onset. In cross-validation, a model built on a 13 V-J signature told ophthalmopathy apart from stable hyperthyroidism with just under 90% sensitivity and about 81% specificity, and in testing the same model reached 80%/75%. Blood samples also contained most of the expanded thyroid clonotypes (frequency above 0.001), which suggests that blood repertoires may reflect thyroid immune responses. No statistical method was used to set the sample size in advance, and investigators knew the group allocation.

The TCR beta CDR3 regions were amplified from the RNA transcripts. The first round of RT-PCR for the TCR CDR3 was performed with the HTBI primer set and the Qiagen OneStep RT-PCR kit. Libraries were constructed in a second round of multiplex PCR, after which size selection and purification were performed. Paired-end sequencing of the libraries was performed with 100 bp reads on an Illumina HiSeq2000. For the original study's pipeline: Raw data were processed with SOAPnuke, discarding reads with adapters, uncalled bases, mean Phred below 15, or no exact constant-primer or identifier match. COPE v1.2.5 was used to merge high-quality paired reads, and clonotypes were defined as unique nucleotide sequences. Clonotypes were aligned to IMGT TRBV, TRBD and TRBJ reference segments using MiTCR v1.1. The analysis included only V-J combinations with a frequency above 0.0001, which together covered 99.2% of the repertoires. A TCS score was defined as the ratio of F50 (clonal expansion) to E x V (chaos), with BLOSUM62-based TCRdist applied between CDR3 peptides within each V-J. Welch's t-statistics and random forest reduced roughly 530 V-J features to 13, which were used in a naive Bayes classifier (R e1071). In-frame beta chains were kept once TCRdb had trimmed the public reads at Q25 with fastp and called clones with MiXCR. Rows with one shared CDR3 protein collapse into an entry with the most common genes and DNA. TCRdb assigned the V and J calls; the authors' analysis was not used. The sample has some 760,000 distinct CDR3 sequences on record, 12% to 15% of them singletons. Roughly 10% of the sample belongs to the ten largest clones.

The junction shows trimming of 5 bases on V and 5 bases on J, and the gene matches do not reach 8 bases of it. The germline V gene specifies MDHEN as CDR1 and SYDVKM as CDR2. Taken from cysteine to phenylalanine, the CDR3 has 15 residues. The sequence is cut down to CDR3 DNA, 45 bases in frame from base 1. This clonotype was recorded at least ten times. There is no known antigen for this receptor. One base away there is no much larger clone; base qualities are not given. A patient counted as having stable Graves' hyperthyroidism if no progression to ophthalmopathy occurred over 18 months of follow-up. The hyperthyroidism patients were between 18 and 65 years old and newly diagnosed, with a disease duration of less than 2 months. Patients with uncontrolled infections, other autoimmune diseases, pregnancy or lactation were excluded. Diagnoses were based on clinical symptoms, serum thyroxine and TRAb, thyroid ultrasound and orbital computed tomography. Ficoll-Paque density gradient centrifugation was used to isolate PBMCs from around 10 ml of fresh peripheral blood. Total RNA was extracted with Trizol reagent, and quality was checked on an Agilent 2100 Bioanalyzer.

The V and J segments used are TRBV28 and TRBJ1-5; TRBD1 matches 8 bases in the middle. The material sequenced was blood. The sequence was obtained from a woman younger than 35 with Graves' hyperthyroidism. The CDR3 protein is CASSTADREHQPQHF. The sequenced DNA: TGTGCCAGCAGTACCGCGGACAGGGAACATCAGCCCCAGCATTTT.